These T cell receptor beta chains were read from a single sample in a study of technical replicates of blood from four donors. Data came from immunoSEQ multiplex PCR; TCRdb stores just in-frame clones and leaves some out. The table shows some 80,000 clones, with more than 85% occurring only once. The sample consisted of T cells isolated from PBMCs. The source is a human donor in good health. Both conserved end residues are part of each CDR3. A D gene is named only where the DNA matches it firmly. Clone size appears in some rows only: once, few, many, or a class for an expanded clone.

TRBV10-2	TRBJ2-1	TRBD2	NA	TGCGCCAGCCGGCTAGCGGGAGAGAATGAGCAGTTCTTC	CASRLAGENEQFF
TRBV6-6	TRBJ2-2	TRBD2	NA	TGTGCCACTGTAACGGGAGGAAACACCGGGGAGCTGTTTTTT	CATVTGGNTGELFF
TRBV19	TRBJ1-1	TRBD1	NA	TGTGCCAGTGGGGGACAGATGAACACTGAAGCTTTCTTT	CASGGQMNTEAFF
TRBV27	TRBJ1-5	TRBD1	NA	TGTGCCAGCAGTTTATCTAAACAGGGGAATCAGCCCCAGCATTTT	CASSLSKQGNQPQHF
TRBV6-5	TRBJ2-7	NA	NA	TGTGCCAGCAGTTACTCGGACAGCCACTACGAGCAGTACTTC	CASSYSDSHYEQYF
TRBV28	TRBJ1-2	TRBD1	NA	TGTGCCAGCAGGACTCCGGGACAGGGTATAGGCTACACCTTC	CASRTPGQGIGYTF
TRBV2	TRBJ2-1	NA	NA	TGTGCCAGCAGAAGTAGTGAGCAGTTCTTC	CASRSSEQFF
TRBV30	TRBJ2-1	TRBD2	NA	TGTGCCTGGAGTGAGGAGGCACTAGCGGGAAATGAGCAGTTCTTC	CAWSEEALAGNEQFF
TRBV29-1	TRBJ1-1	NA	few	TGCAGCGTTTGGAGGGGAACTGAAGCTTTCTTT	CSVWRGTEAFF
TRBV6-5	TRBJ2-1	NA	NA	TGTGCCAGCAGTTACCGGGTAGCTGGGACTCATAATGAGCAGTTCTTC	CASSYRVAGTHNEQFF
TRBV11-2	TRBJ1-2	NA	once	TGTGCCAGCAGCTTAGGGCCAAACTATGGCTACACCTTC	CASSLGPNYGYTF
TRBV5-1	TRBJ1-3	NA	NA	TGCGCCAGCAGCTTACAGGGAAACTCTGGAAACACCATATATTTT	CASSLQGNSGNTIYF
TRBV30	TRBJ2-7	TRBD1	NA	TGTGCCTGGAGTGTGGACAGGGACTACGAGCAGTACTTC	CAWSVDRDYEQYF
TRBV6-1	TRBJ2-6	NA	NA	TGTGCCAGCACCATGGAGGGTGCTGGGGCCAACGTCCTGACTTTC	CASTMEGAGANVLTF